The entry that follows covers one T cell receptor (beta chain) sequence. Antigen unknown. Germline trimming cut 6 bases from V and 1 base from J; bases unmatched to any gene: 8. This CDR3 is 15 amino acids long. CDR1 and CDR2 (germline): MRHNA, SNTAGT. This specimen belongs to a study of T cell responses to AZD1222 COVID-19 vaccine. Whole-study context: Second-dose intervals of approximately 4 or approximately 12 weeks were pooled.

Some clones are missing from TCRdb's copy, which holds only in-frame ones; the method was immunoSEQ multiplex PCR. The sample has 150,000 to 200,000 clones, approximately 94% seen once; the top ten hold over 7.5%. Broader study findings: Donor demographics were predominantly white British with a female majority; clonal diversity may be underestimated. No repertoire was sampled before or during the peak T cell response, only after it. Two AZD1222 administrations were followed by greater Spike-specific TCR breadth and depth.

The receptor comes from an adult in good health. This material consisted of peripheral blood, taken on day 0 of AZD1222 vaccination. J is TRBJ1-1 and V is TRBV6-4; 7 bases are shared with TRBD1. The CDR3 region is CASRSGEGANTEAFF. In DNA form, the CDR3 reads TGTGCCAGCAGATCCGGAGAGGGGGCGAACACTGAAGCTTTCTTT.